Listed below are T cell receptor beta chains from one sample, sequenced in a study of blood T cell repertoires in COVID-19. The repertoire was sequenced with immunoSEQ multiplex PCR; TCRdb's copy has only in-frame clones and lacks some. In the table there are approximately 90,000 clones, 86% of which are singletons. Sequenced sample: peripheral blood. Every receptor here comes from a man aged 60-69 years with acute or convalescent COVID-19. Each CDR3 is given with its conserved first and last residue. Each record gives: CDR3 protein, CDR3 DNA, clone size, J gene, V gene, D gene. D genes are given only for firm matches. Not all rows give a size; the values are once, few, many and, for expanded clones, a class.

CASSTGTGWDTEAFF,TGTGCCAGCAGCACGGGGACAGGGTGGGACACTGAAGCTTTCTTT,-,TRBJ1-1,TRBV9,TRBD1
CASSTPGQGFQPQHF,TGTGCCAGTAGTACGCCGGGACAGGGGTTTCAGCCCCAGCATTTT,few,TRBJ1-5,TRBV19,TRBD1
CASSPGVSYNSPLHF,TGTGCCAGCAGCCCCGGTGTCTCCTATAATTCACCCCTCCACTTT,once,TRBJ1-6,TRBV5-6,-
CAWTGAAEKLFF,TGTGCCTGGACAGGGGCCGCTGAAAAACTGTTTTTT,-,TRBJ1-4,TRBV30,-
CASSDVMGGSSGANVLTF,TGTGCCAGCAGCGACGTTATGGGGGGGAGCTCTGGGGCCAACGTCCTGACTTTC,-,TRBJ2-6,TRBV7-6,TRBD2
CAWSGTDRASNTEAFF,TGTGCCTGGAGTGGAACAGACAGGGCCTCTAACACTGAAGCTTTCTTT,-,TRBJ1-1,TRBV30,TRBD1
CATSRAHRRDSPVGGQLEQFF,TGTGCCACCAGCAGAGCCCACCGTCGGGACAGCCCGGTCGGAGGGCAGCTTGAGCAGTTCTTC,-,TRBJ2-1,TRBV15,-
CASSARDRAFNEQFF,TGTGCCAGCAGCGCCCGGGACAGAGCTTTCAATGAGCAGTTCTTC,-,TRBJ2-1,TRBV9,TRBD1
CASSLSGGALGETQYF,TGTGCCAGCAGCTTATCCGGAGGGGCCTTGGGAGAGACCCAGTACTTC,-,TRBJ2-5,TRBV11-2,-
CASSLLSGQSSETQYF,TGTGCCAGCAGCCTACTCTCTGGACAGTCCTCAGAGACCCAGTACTTC,-,TRBJ2-5,TRBV7-2,-
CASGSGYGYGYTF,TGTGCCAGCGGGTCCGGGTATGGCTATGGCTACACCTTC,-,TRBJ1-2,TRBV6-1,-
CASSVGGTGSYNEQFF,TGTGCCAGCAGCGTAGGGGGGACAGGGTCCTACAATGAGCAGTTCTTC,-,TRBJ2-1,TRBV9,TRBD1
CASSEQRAVTEAFF,TGTGCCAGCAGTGAACAGAGGGCCGTCACTGAAGCTTTCTTT,-,TRBJ1-1,TRBV6-1,-
CSGGTGVGEAFF,TGCAGCGGCGGGACAGGGGTAGGTGAAGCTTTCTTT,-,TRBJ1-1,TRBV29-1,TRBD1
CASSIARQGRGETQYF,TGTGCCAGTAGTATCGCGCGACAGGGGCGGGGAGAGACCCAGTACTTC,-,TRBJ2-5,TRBV19,TRBD1
CAISESPGTDYGYTF,TGTGCCATCAGTGAGTCCCCCGGGACAGATTATGGCTACACCTTC,-,TRBJ1-2,TRBV10-3,TRBD1
CASSTTTVNYGYTF,TGTGCCAGTAGTACAACGACAGTAAACTATGGCTACACCTTC,few,TRBJ1-2,TRBV19,-
CASSPFPGQGGKETQYF,TGTGCCAGCTCACCATTCCCGGGACAGGGTGGAAAAGAGACCCAGTACTTC,-,TRBJ2-5,TRBV18,TRBD1